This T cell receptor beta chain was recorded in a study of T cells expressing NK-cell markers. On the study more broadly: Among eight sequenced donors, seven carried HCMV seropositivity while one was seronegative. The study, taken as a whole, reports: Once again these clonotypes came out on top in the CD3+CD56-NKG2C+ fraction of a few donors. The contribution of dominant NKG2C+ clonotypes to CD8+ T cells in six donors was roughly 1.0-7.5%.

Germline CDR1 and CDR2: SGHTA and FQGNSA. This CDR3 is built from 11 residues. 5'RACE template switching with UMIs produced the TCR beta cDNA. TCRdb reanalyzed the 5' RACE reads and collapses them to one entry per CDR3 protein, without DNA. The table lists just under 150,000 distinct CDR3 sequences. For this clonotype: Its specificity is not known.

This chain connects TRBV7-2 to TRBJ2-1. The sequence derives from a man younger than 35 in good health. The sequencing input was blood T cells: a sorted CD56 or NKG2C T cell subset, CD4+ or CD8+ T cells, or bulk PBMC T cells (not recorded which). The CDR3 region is CASSTIDEQFF.